This T cell receptor beta chain originates from a study of CD8+CD57+ T cells in acquired aplastic anemia. Across the study: Yields of DNA that came from sorted CD4+ and CD8+ cells averaged approximately 3.2 ug.

Germline V lookup: CDR1 WNHNN, CDR2 SYGVQD (reference sequence). The V end was cut by 3 bases, the J end by 10 bases, with 10 bases between. The CDR3 is 13 residues long. Patients who underwent sequencing had shown CD8+CD57+ cell expansion by flow cytometry. Investigators profiled TCR beta VDJ and CDR3 from genomic DNA template. Each CDR3 protein gets one entry after TCRdb re-called the reads with MiXCR. The data show roughly 200,000 distinct CDR3 sequences, 65% seen once. Input material: sorted CD4+, CD8+, or CD8+CD57+ T cells (not recorded which) from PBMCs. This sequence was found in a human donor with aplastic anemia. The chain recombines TRBV10-1 with TRBJ1-6; D is unresolved. The CDR3 DNA follows: TGCGCCAGCAGTGACGGGCCAGTCTCACCCCTCCACTTT. It yields the protein CASSDGPVSPLHF.